This T cell receptor beta chain was recorded in a study of cytomegalovirus exposure and HLA in healthy donors (dated by TCRdb to 2017 to 2019). Regarding the study in general: According to an earlier analysis of 450 to 650 of the donors, roughly 180 million T cells yielded 95 million to 140 million unique TCR beta sequences and approximately 300 Gb of sequence data. An early release covering roughly 640 HLA-typed donors comprised approximately 290 gigabases of sequencing data and around 80 million unique TCR sequences. Of the 300 to 500 genotyped donors, over 80% were placed in the genetic ancestry cluster associated with self-reported Caucasian donors. The aim of the study was to test whether cataloging public T cell receptors could identify signatures of past pathogen exposure. Using immunosequencing, the study profiled T cell repertoires from 500 to 800 subjects and related those repertoires to cytomegalovirus serostatus. A separate validation cohort of more than 100 different subjects was used in addition to the approximately 610-subject first cohort. To predict cytomegalovirus infection status, the study combined high-throughput TCR immunosequencing, statistical association of individual TCRs with disease status, and machine learning. In a later analysis, previously published TCR beta repertoires from 500 to 750 donors were re-analyzed and high-resolution HLA genotyping was added so that TCR occurrence patterns could be studied. The later analysis used no new phenotypic data to find candidate immune exposures, relying instead on TCR beta sequences and their occurrence across donors. To decide whether each TCR beta V gene segment behaved as functional or pseudogenic, an earlier analysis of approximately 620 of the donors relied on high-throughput TCR beta sequencing. Donor age, sex, ethnicity and CMV serostatus were collected together with the repertoire data. A later genetic analysis took genome-wide SNP genotypes for about 65% of the 666 donors and used that subset as a discovery cohort. Every repertoire in the discovery cohort had been generated on one and the same sequencing platform. Class I and class II HLA loci were covered by the typing at four-digit resolution. Typing coverage differed by locus: A, B, C, DRB1 and DQB1 were typed in roughly 629-630 donors, DQA1 in about 500, DPA1 in roughly 590, and DPB1 in around 440. Because of strong linkage in the cohort, roughly five DR-DQ haplotypes were treated as single units for association and clustering. Among some 400 genotyped donors of the cohort, an average of about 240,000 unique TCR beta nucleotide sequences were sequenced per donor, about a sixth of them non-productive.

The cohort consisted of 600 to 700 healthy bone marrow donors. Cohort members were all nominally healthy when sampled, although unrecorded immune exposures were likely present. The donor tested CMV seronegative, placing the donor among the roughly 340 seronegative members of the cohort. Every donor gave a peripheral blood sample, and the peripheral blood mononuclear cells from that sample were used for TCR beta sequencing. The Qiagen DNeasy Blood Extraction Kit was used to extract genomic DNA from the blood cell samples. Germline trimming: 3 bases from V, 2 bases from J; junction bases outside gene matches: 6. Taken from the germline V gene, the CDR1 and CDR2 loops are KGHSH and LQKENI. Inclusive of the bounding cysteine and phenylalanine, the CDR3 is 15 residues long. The read is trimmed to its CDR3 DNA, 45 bases read in frame from base 1. Note on this clone: It has no known antigen specificity. No qualities accompany the bases; no much larger clone lies one base away.

Library preparation used the immunoSEQ multiplex PCR assay. The multiplex PCR relied on a mix of 60 forward primers for TCR Vbeta segments and 13 reverse primers for TCR Jbeta segments. The CDR3 region of rearranged TCR beta genes was amplified from genomic DNA with a multiplex PCR assay. On the Illumina HiSeq System, the amplified TCR beta libraries were sequenced as 87-base-pair reads. Processing in the source paper ran as follows. Across the 500 to 700 repertoires, a later analysis counted 75 million to 90 million unique TCR beta chains, 9.5 million to 13 million of which were shared by at least two donors. To remove PCR and sequencing errors, raw reads were error-corrected and collapsed into unique sequences using a nearest-neighbor algorithm that merged closely related sequences. V, D and J gene segments were assigned by aligning CDR3 sequences to IMGT reference sequences. For a sequence to be retained, a match of at least six nucleotides to both a V gene segment and a J gene segment was required. Rearrangements were classified as productive when the CDR3 lacked stop codons and remained in frame with V and J, and all other rearrangements were classified as non-productive. Following IMGT convention, CDR3 was defined as the stretch from the second conserved V-encoded cysteine to the conserved J-encoded phenylalanine. Sequences without an unambiguous match to a single V gene segment were excluded from the earlier analysis of a few hundred of the donors. In an earlier analysis of 587 of the donors, V segments were called functional above 56.7% productive rearrangements and were called segregating when the between-donor standard deviation exceeded 5%. A statistical classification framework was built to diagnose cytomegalovirus status from the catalog of TCR beta chain sequences. In a later analysis, TCR nucleotide sequences were compared against IMGT/GENE-DB human TR gene sequences so that V and J genes could be assigned. The TCRdist pipeline was used in a later analysis to assign CDR3 sequences and most-parsimonious VDJ recombination scenarios. In a later analysis, every TCR beta chain was defined by the combination of its CDR3 amino acid sequence and its V-gene family, and reads without a unique V-gene family were dropped. A later analysis removed 450 to 600 highly shared, low-generation-probability nucleotide sequences to deal with suspected cross-contamination and a sequencing artifact. For each public chain, a later analysis derived a clonal expansion index from normalized ranks of inferred template counts within each repertoire. A later analysis computed generation probabilities with a VDJ recombination model fitted to out-of-frame rearrangements, and checked the results against IGoR. In a later analysis, hypergeometric tests were used to score TCR-TCR, TCR-HLA and TCR-CMV co-occurrence, with a repertoire-size bias correction applied to TCR pairs. A later analysis estimated false discovery rates by permuting HLA or CMV assignments 20 times. In a later analysis, co-occurring TCRs were grouped with DBSCAN, and TCRdist sequence similarity was added when clustering was performed within HLA-allele-positive subsets. Co-occurrence clustering excluded repertoires with fewer than 30,000 or more than 120,000 public chains, plus five with anomalous nucleotide sharing. TCRdb limited this immuneACCESS table to in-frame rearrangements with V and J called. A share of clones is missing; checked studies link under half to unresolved V genes, and the rest is unexplained. V, J and clone size derive from that table, while D and trimming were established from the DNA sequence. For this sample the table gives about 82,000 clones, of which approximately 80% were detected only once. The ten largest clonotypes hold more than 2.5% of the sample.

Overall study results and their limits: Most TCR sequences were observed very rarely across donors, whereas some public TCRs were present in many individuals. A cluster of highly shared sequence variants was judged likely to be a technical artifact of the sequencing pipeline. Roughly uniform sequencing depth across donors was assumed in presence/absence analyses, although this assumption may not hold. A few of the identified cytomegalovirus-associated TCR beta chains were confirmed in vitro to be specific for cytomegalovirus antigens. A later genetic analysis reported fewer N-insertions in productive TCRs among donors in an Asian-associated ancestry cluster than the roughly 700-donor mean. Only TCR beta chains were sequenced in this cohort, and the absence of alpha or paired-chain data limited detectable features. When HLA alleles, especially DR and DQ, strongly co-occurred, TCR associations were difficult to assign to individual alleles. A further reported finding was that TCR beta sequences accurately predicted the HLA-A and HLA-B alleles for most subjects in the first cohort. Fewer than 20 rarely observed V segments, including chromosome 9 orphons, were excluded from the earlier analysis of 550 to 700 of the donors because counts were too low. In a later genetic analysis, a missense DCLRE1C variant was associated with V-gene and J-gene trimming of TCR beta chains, and the association was replicated in an independent cohort. An earlier analysis of approximately 570 of the donors showed that most TCR beta V segments appeared in productive rearrangements either about 87% or about 30% of the time, which broadly matched IMGT annotations. A later analysis found that TCR association rates varied across HLA loci, with DRB1 alleles showing the most associated TCRs and HLA-C alleles the fewest. A total of about 180 TCR beta chains were listed by the study as associated with cytomegalovirus. In a later analysis, several top co-occurrence clusters were reported to appear linked to parvovirus B19, influenza, CMV and Epstein-Barr virus. CMV serostatus was the only immune exposure information available for the cohort. According to a later analysis, most CMV-associated TCR beta chains appeared to be HLA-restricted, and the HLA associations seemed to be driven largely by CMV exposure. A later analysis associated 17,000 or so TCR beta sequences with specific HLA alleles at a false discovery rate of 0.05. The authors suggested that the approach could potentially be generalized to other disease states and immunological phenotypes. Linkage disequilibrium might explain the correlated functional status among segregating V segments, but an unknown experimental factor could not be ruled out. Because some donors lacked HLA typing at each locus, the association tests relied only on the typed subset. Cytomegalovirus status was reported to be diagnosed by the classifier with high specificity and sensitivity in both the original and validation cohorts. The 87-base-pair reads could not distinguish some IMGT-functional V segments, including TRBV6-2 and TRBV6-3, so those segments were excluded. In a later analysis, HLA-associated TCR beta chains were found to be more clonally expanded and to have lower generation probabilities than equally common non-associated chains.

The rearrangement combines TRBV18 with TRBJ2-5, with 7 bases matching TRBD1. The receptor's source is a man in his forties or fifties in good health and CMV-seronegative. The specimen was PBMCs. The DNA sequence reads TGTGCCAGCTCACCGGACAGGAGTCAGCAAGAGACCCAGTACTTC. It translates to CASSPDRSQQETQYF.